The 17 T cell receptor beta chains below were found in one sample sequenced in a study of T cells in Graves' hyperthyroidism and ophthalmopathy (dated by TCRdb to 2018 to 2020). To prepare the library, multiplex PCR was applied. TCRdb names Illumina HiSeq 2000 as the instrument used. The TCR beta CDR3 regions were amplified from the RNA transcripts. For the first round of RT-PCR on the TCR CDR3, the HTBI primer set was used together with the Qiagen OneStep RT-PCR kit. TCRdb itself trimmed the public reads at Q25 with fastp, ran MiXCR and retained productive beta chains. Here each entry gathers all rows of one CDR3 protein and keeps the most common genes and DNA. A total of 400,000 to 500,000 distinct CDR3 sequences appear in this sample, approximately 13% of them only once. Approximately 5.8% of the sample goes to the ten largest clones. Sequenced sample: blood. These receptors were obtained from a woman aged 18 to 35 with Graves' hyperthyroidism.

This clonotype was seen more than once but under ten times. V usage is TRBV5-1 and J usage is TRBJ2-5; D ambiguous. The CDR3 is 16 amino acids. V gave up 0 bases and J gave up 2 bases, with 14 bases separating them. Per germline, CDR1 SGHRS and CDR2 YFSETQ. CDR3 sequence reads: CASSLGSSRSQETQYF. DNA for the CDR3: TGCGCCAGCAGCTTGGGGAGTAGCAGGTCACAAGAGACCCAGTACTTC.

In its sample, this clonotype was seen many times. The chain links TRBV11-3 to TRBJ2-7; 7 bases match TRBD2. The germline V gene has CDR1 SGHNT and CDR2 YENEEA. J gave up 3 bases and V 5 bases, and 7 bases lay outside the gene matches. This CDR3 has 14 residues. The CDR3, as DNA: TGTGCCAGCAGCCCCACCGGGACTATCTACGAGCAGTACTTC. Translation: CASSPTGTIYEQYF.

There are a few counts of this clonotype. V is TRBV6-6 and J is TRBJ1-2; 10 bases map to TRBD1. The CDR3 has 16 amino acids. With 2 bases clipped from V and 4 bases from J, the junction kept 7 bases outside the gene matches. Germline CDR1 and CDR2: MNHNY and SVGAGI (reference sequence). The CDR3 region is CASSYGTGATSYGYTF. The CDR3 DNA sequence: TGTGCCAGCAGTTACGGGACAGGGGCGACCTCCTATGGCTACACCTTC.

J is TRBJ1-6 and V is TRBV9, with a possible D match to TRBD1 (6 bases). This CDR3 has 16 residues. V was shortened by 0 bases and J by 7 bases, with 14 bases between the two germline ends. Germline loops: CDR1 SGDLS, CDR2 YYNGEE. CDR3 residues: CASSVEAEGGNSPLHF. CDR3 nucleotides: TGTGCCAGCAGCGTAGAAGCGGAGGGGGGAAATTCACCCCTCCACTTT.

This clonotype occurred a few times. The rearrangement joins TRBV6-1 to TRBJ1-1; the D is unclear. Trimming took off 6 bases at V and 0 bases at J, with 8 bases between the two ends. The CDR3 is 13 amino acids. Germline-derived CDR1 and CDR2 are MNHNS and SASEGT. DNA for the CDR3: TGTGCCAGCAGGAGGGCAGTGAACACTGAAGCTTTCTTT. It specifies CASRRAVNTEAFF.

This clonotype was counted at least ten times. CDR3: CSARDRLADSTDTQYF. The CDR3 region has the DNA TGCAGTGCTAGAGATAGACTAGCGGATAGCACAGATACGCAGTATTTT. V gene TRBV20-1 combines with J gene TRBJ2-3, with TRBD2 matching over 9 bases. Per germline, CDR1 DFQATT and CDR2 SNEGSKA (reference sequence). The V and J ends lost 0 bases and 0 bases, in that order; junction bases with no gene match: 4. There are 16 residues in the CDR3.

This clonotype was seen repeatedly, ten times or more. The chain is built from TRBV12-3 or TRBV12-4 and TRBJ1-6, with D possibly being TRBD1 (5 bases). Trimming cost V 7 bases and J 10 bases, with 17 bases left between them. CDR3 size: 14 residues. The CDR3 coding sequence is TGTGCCAGCACCCGGGGCCTGGGGCAATCACCCCTCCACTTT. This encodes CASTRGLGQSPLHF.

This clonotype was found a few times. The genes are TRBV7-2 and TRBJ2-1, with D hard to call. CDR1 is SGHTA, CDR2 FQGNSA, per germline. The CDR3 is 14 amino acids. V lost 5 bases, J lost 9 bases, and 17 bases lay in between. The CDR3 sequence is CASSPRVVVIEQFF. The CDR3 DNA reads TGTGCCAGCAGCCCCCGGGTAGTTGTTATTGAGCAGTTCTTC.

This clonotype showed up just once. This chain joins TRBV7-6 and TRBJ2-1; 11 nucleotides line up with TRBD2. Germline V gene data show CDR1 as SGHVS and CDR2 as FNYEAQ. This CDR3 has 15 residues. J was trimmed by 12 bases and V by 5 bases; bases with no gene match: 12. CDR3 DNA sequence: TGTGCCAGCAGCCAGACTAGCGGGACCTCCGTGGGGCAGTTCTTC. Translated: CASSQTSGTSVGQFF.

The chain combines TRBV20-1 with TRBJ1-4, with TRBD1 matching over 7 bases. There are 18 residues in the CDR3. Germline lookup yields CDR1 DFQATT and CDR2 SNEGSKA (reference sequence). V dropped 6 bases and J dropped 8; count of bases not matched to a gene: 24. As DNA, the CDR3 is TGCAGTGCCCATCCAGCACCGGGACAGCCCCTTCCGAGCGAAAAACTGTTTTTT. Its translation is CSAHPAPGQPLPSEKLFF.

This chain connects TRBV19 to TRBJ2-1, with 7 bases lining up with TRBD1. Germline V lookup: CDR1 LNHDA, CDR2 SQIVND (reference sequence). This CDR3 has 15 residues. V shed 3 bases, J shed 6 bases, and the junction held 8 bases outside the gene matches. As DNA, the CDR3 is TGTGCCAGTAGTATCTCGGGACAGACGATCAATGAGCAGTTCTTC. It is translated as CASSISGQTINEQFF. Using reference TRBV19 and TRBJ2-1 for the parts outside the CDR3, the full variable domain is DGGITQSPKYLFRKEGQNVTLSCEQNLNHDAMYWYRQDPGQGLRLIYYSQIVNDFQKGDIAEGYSVSREKKESFPLTVTSAQKNPTAFYLCASSISGQTINEQFFGPGTRLTVL.

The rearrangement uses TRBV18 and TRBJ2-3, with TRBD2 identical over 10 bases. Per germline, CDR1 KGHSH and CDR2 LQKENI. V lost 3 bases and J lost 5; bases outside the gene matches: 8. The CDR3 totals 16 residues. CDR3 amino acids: CASSPSASGRIDTQYF. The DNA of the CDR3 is TGTGCCAGCTCACCGTCGGCTAGCGGGAGAATAGATACGCAGTATTTT.

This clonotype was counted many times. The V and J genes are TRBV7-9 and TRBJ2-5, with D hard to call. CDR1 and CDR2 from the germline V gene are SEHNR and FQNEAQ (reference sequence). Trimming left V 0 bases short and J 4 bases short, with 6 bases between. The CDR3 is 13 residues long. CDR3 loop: CASSLAPIETQYF. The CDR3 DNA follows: TGTGCCAGCAGCTTAGCCCCTATAGAGACCCAGTACTTC.

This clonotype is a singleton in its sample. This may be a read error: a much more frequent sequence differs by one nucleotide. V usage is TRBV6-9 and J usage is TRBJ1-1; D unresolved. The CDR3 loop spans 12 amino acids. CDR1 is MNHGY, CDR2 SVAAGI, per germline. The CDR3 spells CGSSSWGTEAFF. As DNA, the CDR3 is TGTGGCAGCAGTTCCTGGGGCACTGAAGCTTTCTTT.

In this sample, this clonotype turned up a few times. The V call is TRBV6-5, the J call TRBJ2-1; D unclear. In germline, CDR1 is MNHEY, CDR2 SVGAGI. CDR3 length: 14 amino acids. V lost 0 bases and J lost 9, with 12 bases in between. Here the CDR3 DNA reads TGTGCCAGCAGTTACTCTGAGATTCGTAGTGAGCAGTTCTTC. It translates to CASSYSEIRSEQFF.

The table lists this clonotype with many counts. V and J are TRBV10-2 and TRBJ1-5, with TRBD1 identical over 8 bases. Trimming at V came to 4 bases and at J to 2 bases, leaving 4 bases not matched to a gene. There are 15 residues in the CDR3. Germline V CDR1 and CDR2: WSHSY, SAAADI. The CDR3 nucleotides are TGCGCCAGCAGTGTCCCGGGACAGGGCAATCAGCCCCAGCATTTT. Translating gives CASSVPGQGNQPQHF.

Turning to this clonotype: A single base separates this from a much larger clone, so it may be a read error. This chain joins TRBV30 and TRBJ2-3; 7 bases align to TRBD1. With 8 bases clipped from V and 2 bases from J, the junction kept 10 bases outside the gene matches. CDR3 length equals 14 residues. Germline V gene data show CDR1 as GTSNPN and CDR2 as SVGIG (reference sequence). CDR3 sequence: CASNWTGPTDTQYF. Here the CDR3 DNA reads TGTGCCAGCAACTGGACAGGCCCCACAGATACGCAGTATTTT.